This TCR beta chain was observed in a study of T cells in tuberculosis. Study-level results: GEM motif frequencies gave 55% to 75% accuracy; the GMM repertoire gave about 87%. Active tuberculosis TCR-alpha repertoires lay closer to GMM-specific TCRs than IGRA-negative controls, suggesting clonal expansion.

As concerns this clone: As yet, its antigen is unknown.

Some clones are missing from TCRdb's copy, which holds only in-frame ones; the method was immunoSEQ multiplex PCR. This sample has tens of thousands of clones; about 95% occur once, and the top ten carry around 7%. Sample: PBMCs. The TCR originated in a donor aged 5-35 years with latent tuberculosis or without tuberculosis infection.

The CDR3 here is CASSPEDSSAYEQYF. For the CDR3, the DNA is TGTGCCAGCTCACCAGAGGACAGCTCAGCCTACGAGCAGTACTTC. The chain has TRBV18 and TRBJ2-7; the D gene is possibly TRBD1 (6 bases). V was clipped by 2 bases and J by 2 bases, with 13 bases between them. The CDR3 runs to 15 residues. Germline V gives CDR1 KGHSH, CDR2 LQKENI.